There are many counts of the clone carrying this T cell receptor beta chain. As yet, its antigen is unknown. The sample comes from a study of T cells in Graves' hyperthyroidism and ophthalmopathy. Study summary: Specimen type is peripheral blood, collected at initial diagnosis prior to any treatment. General study results and limits: In the analysis, a 13 V-J model separated ophthalmopathy from stable hyperthyroidism.

About 10 ml of fresh peripheral blood supplied the PBMCs. V lost 2 bases, J lost 7 bases, and 12 bases lay in between. The CDR3 is 13 amino acids. The germline V gene encodes CDR1 SEHNR and CDR2 FQNEAQ (reference sequence). The TCR beta CDR3 regions underwent amplification using RNA transcripts as the source. Researchers ran a first-round RT-PCR on the TCR CDR3 using the HTBI primer set. Each CDR3 protein gets one entry after TCRdb re-called the multiplex PCR reads with MiXCR. Of around 190,000 distinct CDR3 sequences detected, approximately 17% appear once; the ten largest clones hold about 31%. The chain uses TRBV7-9 and TRBJ2-7; no reliable D call. The sequence derives from a woman in her 50s with Graves' hyperthyroidism. The sample taken for sequencing was blood. Written as DNA, the CDR3 is TGTGCCAGCAGCTTAACCGAGGTTTCGGAGCAGTACTTC. Its protein is CASSLTEVSEQYF. Full variable domain (rest looked up from reference TRBV7-9 and TRBJ2-7): DTGVSQNPRHKITKRGQNVTFRCDPISEHNRLYWYRQTLGQGPEFLTYFQNEAQLEKSRLLSDRFSAERPKGSFSTLEIQRTEQGDSAMYLCASSLTEVSEQYFGPGTRLTVT.